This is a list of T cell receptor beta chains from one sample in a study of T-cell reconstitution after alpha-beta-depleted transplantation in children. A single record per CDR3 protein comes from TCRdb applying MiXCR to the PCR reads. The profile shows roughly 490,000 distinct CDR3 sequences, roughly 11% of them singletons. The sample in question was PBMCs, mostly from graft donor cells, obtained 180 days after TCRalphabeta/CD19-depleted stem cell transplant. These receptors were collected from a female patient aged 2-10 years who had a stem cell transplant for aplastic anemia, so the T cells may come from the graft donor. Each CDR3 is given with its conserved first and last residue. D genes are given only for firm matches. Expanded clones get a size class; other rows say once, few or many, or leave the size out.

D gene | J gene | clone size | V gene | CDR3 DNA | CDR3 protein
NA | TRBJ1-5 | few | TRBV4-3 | TGCGCCAGCAGCCAAGATCGGACAGCCTCCAGCAATCAGCCCCAGCATTTT | CASSQDRTASSNQPQHF
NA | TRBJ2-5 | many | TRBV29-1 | TGCAGCGTAGTACTTCTAGGGGTAGAGACCCAGTACTTC | CSVVLLGVETQYF
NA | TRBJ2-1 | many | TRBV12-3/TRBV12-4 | TGTGCCAGCAGTTCCCCTCGGGCCTCCTACAATGAGCAGTTCTTC | CASSSPRASYNEQFF
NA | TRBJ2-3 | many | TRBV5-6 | TGTGCCAGCAGCTTGGGCAGGACCAGAACAGATACGCAGTATTTT | CASSLGRTRTDTQYF
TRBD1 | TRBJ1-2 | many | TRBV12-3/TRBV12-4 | TGTGCCAGCAGTTTGGGCCTGGTGGACAGGGTTAGGTTCTATGGCTACACCTTC | CASSLGLVDRVRFYGYTF
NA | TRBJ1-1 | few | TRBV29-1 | TGCAGCGTGGGGGTCAGGGTTGAAGCTTTCTTT | CSVGVRVEAFF
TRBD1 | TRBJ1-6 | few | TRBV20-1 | TGCAGTGCTACGTGGAGGAACAGGGGGCGTAATTCACCCCTCCACTTT | CSATWRNRGRNSPLHF
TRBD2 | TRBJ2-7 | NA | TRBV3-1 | TGTGCCAGCAGCCAAGTTGGCGGGAGAACCTCACCGTACGAGCAGTACTTC | CASSQVGGRTSPYEQYF
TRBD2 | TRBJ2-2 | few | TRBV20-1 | TGCAGTGCCCCCGGGCTAGCGGGAGGGCCGTACACCGGGGAGCTGTTTTTT | CSAPGLAGGPYTGELFF
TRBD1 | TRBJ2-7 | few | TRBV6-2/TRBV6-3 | TGTGCCAGCAGTTATGGGACAGGGGAAAACGAGCAGTACTTC | CASSYGTGENEQYF
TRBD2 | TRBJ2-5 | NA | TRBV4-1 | TGCGCCAGCAGCCAGGGAAATCGCGGGGGACTAGCGGGGGGTCAAGAGACCCAGTACTTC | CASSQGNRGGLAGGQETQYF
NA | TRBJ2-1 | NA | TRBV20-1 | TGCAGTGCTAGAGTCAGGGGCAATGAGCAGTTCTTC | CSARVRGNEQFF
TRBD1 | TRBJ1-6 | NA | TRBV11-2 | TGTGCCAGCAGCTTAGTTCAGGGGGCGCGTTCACCCCTCCACTTT | CASSLVQGARSPLHF
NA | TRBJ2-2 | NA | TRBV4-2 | TGTGCCAGCAGCATCGAGCGGTTCGGTACCGGGGAGCTGTTTTTT | CASSIERFGTGELFF
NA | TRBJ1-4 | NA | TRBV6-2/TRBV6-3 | TGTGCCAGCAGTCCGGACCTAACTAATGAAAAACTGTTTTTT | CASSPDLTNEKLFF
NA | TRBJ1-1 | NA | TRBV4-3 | TGCGCCAGCAGCCTTCTTCAGGAGAACACTGAAGCTTTCTTT | CASSLLQENTEAFF
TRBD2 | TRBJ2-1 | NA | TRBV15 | TGTGCCACCAGCAGAGATTTGGGACTAGCGGGAGGAGATGAGCAGTTCTTC | CATSRDLGLAGGDEQFF
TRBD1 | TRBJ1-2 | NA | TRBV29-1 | TGCAGCGTTGGACGGACAGGGGCCTCCTATGGCTACACCTTC | CSVGRTGASYGYTF
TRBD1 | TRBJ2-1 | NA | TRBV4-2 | TGTGCCAGCAGCCAAGATAGGACAGGGTCCTACAATGAGCAGTTCTTC | CASSQDRTGSYNEQFF
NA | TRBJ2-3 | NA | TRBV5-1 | TGCGCCAGCAGCTTGAGGGCAGGGTTTTCGGATACGCAGTATTTT | CASSLRAGFSDTQYF
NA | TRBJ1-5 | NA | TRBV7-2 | TGTGCCAGCAGCCTAGCGAACCGGTACGATCAGCCCCAGCATTTT | CASSLANRYDQPQHF
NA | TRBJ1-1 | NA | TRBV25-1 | TGTGCCAGCAGTAACCACAGGGTTAACACTGAAGCTTTCTTT | CASSNHRVNTEAFF
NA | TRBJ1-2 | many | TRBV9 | TGTGCCAGCAGCCCCCATCAGGGGACACACGGTGGCTACACCTTC | CASSPHQGTHGGYTF
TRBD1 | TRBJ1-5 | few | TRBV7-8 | TGTGCCAGCAGCTTATTATGGTTAAGGACAGGGGGCGTCAATCAGCCCCAGCATTTT | CASSLLWLRTGGVNQPQHF
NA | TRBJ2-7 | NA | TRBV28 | TGTGCCAGCAGTTTTGAGACAGTTCCCCCTTACGAGCAGTACTTC | CASSFETVPPYEQYF
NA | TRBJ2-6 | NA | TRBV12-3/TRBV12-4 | TGTGCCAGCAGGATTACCGGGGCCAACGTCCTGACTTTC | CASRITGANVLTF
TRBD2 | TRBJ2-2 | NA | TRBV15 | TGTGCCACCAGCACTCAAAAGGCTCGAGCGGGAGGGAACACCGGGGAGCTGTTTTTT | CATSTQKARAGGNTGELFF
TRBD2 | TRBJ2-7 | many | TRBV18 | TGTGCCAGCTCTCGGGGAGGGGCCTCCCTCTCCTACGAGCAGTACTTC | CASSRGGASLSYEQYF
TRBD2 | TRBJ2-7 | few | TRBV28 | TGTGCCAGCAGTTCCGCGACTAGCGGGTTTAGCTCCTACGAGCAGTACTTC | CASSSATSGFSSYEQYF
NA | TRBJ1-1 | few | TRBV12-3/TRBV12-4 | TGTGCCAGCAGTTTAGAGTCCCAGGTAACCGAAGCTTTCTTT | CASSLESQVTEAFF
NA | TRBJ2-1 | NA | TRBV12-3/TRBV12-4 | TGTGCCAGCAGTTCCCATACTAGCAAGTTCTTC | CASSSHTSKFF
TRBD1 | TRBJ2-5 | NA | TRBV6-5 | TGTGCCAGCAGTTACAGAGGGGGACAGGGTAGAGAGACCCAGTACTTC | CASSYRGGQGRETQYF
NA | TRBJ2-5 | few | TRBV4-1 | TGCGCCAGCAGCCAAGATTCCCGGGCAGCTCAAGAGACCCAGTACTTC | CASSQDSRAAQETQYF
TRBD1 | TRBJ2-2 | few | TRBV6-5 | TGTGCCAGCAGTTATAGAGGACAGGCCACCGGGGAGCTGTTTTTT | CASSYRGQATGELFF
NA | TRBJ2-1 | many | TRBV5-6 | TGTGCCAGCAGACCCCTAGCTCCTTTGAGCAATGAGCAGTTCTTC | CASRPLAPLSNEQFF
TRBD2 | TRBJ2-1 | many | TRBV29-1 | TGCAGCGTTGAAGATCGGGGGGGACTAGCGGGAGTTGATGAGCAGTTCTTC | CSVEDRGGLAGVDEQFF
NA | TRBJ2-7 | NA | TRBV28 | TGTGCCAGCAGCCGCACTAGCTACGAGCAGTACTTC | CASSRTSYEQYF
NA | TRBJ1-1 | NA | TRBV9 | TGTGCCAGCAGCGTAGAACCGAACACTGAAGCTTTCTTT | CASSVEPNTEAFF
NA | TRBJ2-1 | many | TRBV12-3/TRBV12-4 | TGTGCCAGCAGTCGTTCAGGGAATGAGCAGTTCTTC | CASSRSGNEQFF
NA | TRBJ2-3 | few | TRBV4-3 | TGCGCCAGCAGCCAAGATGTCTTAGATACGCAGTATTTT | CASSQDVLDTQYF
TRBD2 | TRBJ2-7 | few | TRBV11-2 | TGTGCCAGCAGCTTAGCAGCGGGGAGCTCCTACGAGCAGTACTTC | CASSLAAGSSYEQYF
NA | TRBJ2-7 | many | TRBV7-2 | TGTGCCAGCAGCTTACTGGCGGAGAGCTCCTACGAGCAGTACTTC | CASSLLAESSYEQYF
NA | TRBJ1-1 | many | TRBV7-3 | TGTGCCAGCAGCTGGGCAGGGCCTCCGGGTAACACTGAAGCTTTCTTT | CASSWAGPPGNTEAFF
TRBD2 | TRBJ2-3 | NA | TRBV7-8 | TGTGCCAGCAGCCGTTTAGCGGGGGAACCGACCGATACGCAGTATTTT | CASSRLAGEPTDTQYF
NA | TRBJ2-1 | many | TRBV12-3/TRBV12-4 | TGTGCCAGCAGTCGTGAGGTGAGCTCCTACAATGAGCAGTTCTTC | CASSREVSSYNEQFF
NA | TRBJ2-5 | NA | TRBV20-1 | TGCAGTGCTAGATCCAGGTTGGAGACCCAGTACTTC | CSARSRLETQYF
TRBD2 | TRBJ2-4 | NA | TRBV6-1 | TGTGCCAGCAGTCAACGGGCTAGCGGGAGGGAGGCCAAAAACATTCAGTACTTC | CASSQRASGREAKNIQYF
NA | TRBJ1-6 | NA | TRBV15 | TGTGCCACCAGCCCCCGAACAGGGTCTAATTCACCCCTCCACTTT | CATSPRTGSNSPLHF
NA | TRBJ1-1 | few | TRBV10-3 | TGTGCCATCAACCAGGACAGTCTGAACACTGAAGCTTTCTTT | CAINQDSLNTEAFF
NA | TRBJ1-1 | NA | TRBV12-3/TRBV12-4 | TGTGCCAGCAGTTTAATGGCCACTGAAGCTTTCTTT | CASSLMATEAFF
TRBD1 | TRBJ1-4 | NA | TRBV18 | TGTGCCAGCTCACCACCTCGAGGACAGGACGAAAAACTGTTTTTT | CASSPPRGQDEKLFF
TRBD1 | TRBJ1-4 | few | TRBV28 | TGTGCCAGCAGTCCCACGGGGCAGGGGGATGAAAAACTGTTTTTT | CASSPTGQGDEKLFF
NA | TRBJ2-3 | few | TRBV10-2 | TGCGCCAGCACCGATGCTACCCCCACAGATACGCAGTATTTT | CASTDATPTDTQYF
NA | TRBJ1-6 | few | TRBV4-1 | TGCGCCAGCAGCCAAGAAGGGACACCGAATTCACCCCTCCACTTT | CASSQEGTPNSPLHF
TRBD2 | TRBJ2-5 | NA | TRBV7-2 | TGTGCCAGCAGCTTTGGACTAGCGGGAGCCCAAGAGACCCAGTACTTC | CASSFGLAGAQETQYF
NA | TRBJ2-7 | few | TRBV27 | TGTGCCAGCAGTTTAACCAGGTGGGGTTACGAGCAGTACTTC | CASSLTRWGYEQYF
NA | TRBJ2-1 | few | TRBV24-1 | TGTGCCACCAGTGATTTGGAGACCAGGGGCGCCTACAATGAGCAGTTCTTC | CATSDLETRGAYNEQFF